These T cell receptor beta chains were read from a single sample in a study of molecular identifiers for immune sequencing clone quantification. In TCRdb, the PCR reads were re-called with MiXCR into one record per CDR3 protein. The table includes over 85,000 distinct CDR3 sequences, approximately 25% detected once. Sequencing used naive CD8+ T cells from blood, with Jurkat cell RNA spiked in. The receptors stem from a human donor in good health. Some libraries in this study had Jurkat cell RNA spiked in. Both conserved end residues are trimmed from each CDR3. The D gene is left open where the match is weak. Clone size is stated in some rows and not others, as once, few, many or a class when expanded.

d_call clone_size cdr3_length v_call cdr3_aa
TRBD2 many 12 TRBV20-1 SARPLAPSYEQY
TRBD1 - 12 TRBV28 ASNPGQGHQPQH
- few 12 TRBV30 AWSDRISGNTIY
- - 14 TRBV7-9 ASSLNPAESGEKLF
TRBD1 many 12 TRBV4-3 ASSHPGTGNEQY
- few 13 TRBV11-3 ASSTPGTLGDEQF
- - 15 TRBV25-1 ASSDTSFSEYNSPLH
TRBD1 - 14 TRBV27 ASSLIGQGWGTEAF
- many 15 TRBV7-2 ASSLGGNRVSGNTIY
- - 13 TRBV5-6 ASSLANRAGGELF
- few 13 TRBV9 ASSAYGESTDTQY
- - 9 TRBV2 ASMKGEKLS
TRBD1 - 14 TRBV6-6 ASSYVTGTGGYEQY
- - 13 TRBV30 AWTPLGGGYTEAF
TRBD1 - 13 TRBV7-2 ASNPEGANYNEQF
- - 14 TRBV19 ASSMGRALNTGELF
- few 11 TRBV12-3/TRBV12-4 ASRTAHTGELF
- - 9 TRBV29-1 SVESFYGYT
TRBD1 few 11 TRBV20-1 SATDRPSYEQY
- few 12 TRBV19 ASSWGTPTYEQY
- many 13 TRBV4-3 ASSQDLGAGSEAF
- - 11 TRBV29-1 SVEIGESYEQY
- - 12 TRBV19 ASKWGDGETEAF
- - 12 TRBV12-3/TRBV12-4 ASTQEGYYNEQF
- - 10 TRBV30 AWIHQGPSLH
- few 7 TRBV21-1 ASSAGPI
- many 12 TRBV7-9 ASPDRYSTDTQY
- many 14 TRBV23-1 ASSQPNRDTNEKLF
TRBD2 many 13 TRBV4-3 ASSQESSGGYEQY
- - 16 TRBV6-1 ASSEALNRVGGYYGYT
- - 11 TRBV20-1 SAKDVYSYEQY
- many 10 TRBV7-9 ASSLTPYEQY
TRBD2 - 13 TRBV19 ASRTGTRSSDTQY
TRBD2 many 13 TRBV6-5 ASRLSGGATDTQY
TRBD2 many 17 TRBV14 ASSQTSGRAGVAKNIQY
TRBD1 - 11 TRBV27 ASSSDRTYEQY
- few 12 TRBV6-5 ASSYSGDIPEAF
- many 13 TRBV7-9 ASSSPTSNTDTQY
TRBD1 - 13 TRBV27 ASSSPRQGEETQY
- many 12 TRBV9 ASSVGGRDPEAF
- - 10 TRBV2 ASIGSSYEQY
- few 10 TRBV27 ASSLWGDEQY
- many 11 TRBV12-3/TRBV12-4 ASSDPMNTEAF
- many 12 TRBV20-1 SAILQGKVDTQY
- few 10 TRBV27 ASSLSSGELF
TRBD2 many 13 TRBV20-1 SARVGLAVGYEQY
TRBD1 many 14 TRBV5-1 ASSLADRGLRDTQY
TRBD1 few 13 TRBV6-1 ASSPERTGREKLF
- - 13 TRBV5-8 ASSLEGSNQDTQY
- - 14 TRBV2 ASSGVVGGESYEQY
- many 10 TRBV20-1 SAKHSTDTQY
TRBD1 many 11 TRBV28 ASSFRGSNEQY
- - 11 TRBV7-9 ASSSSPGSEQF
- - 13 TRBV12-3/TRBV12-4 AGSLYGGSTDTQY
- many 13 TRBV12-5 ASGPAWGEVDTQY
TRBD1 few 13 TRBV18 ASSPVGQGPHEQY
- many 14 TRBV7-9 ASSPAGGGTSYEQY
TRBD1 - 14 TRBV27 ASSHYPGTVQETQY
- - 15 TRBV7-9 ASSLGGGPYSNQPQH
- - 13 TRBV20-1 SARTFRTGNTEAF